Each of the 20 T cell receptor beta chains below was sequenced from the same sample in a study of shared clonotypes between healthy human individuals. Sequencing was performed with immunoSEQ multiplex PCR; in TCRdb, only in-frame clones are kept and a portion is missing. The data contain roughly 700,000 clones, approximately 74% of them singletons. Sequenced material: memory CD4+ T cells sorted from blood. Described subset: CD45RA-negative fraction. These TCRs come from a woman in her 30s in good health.

The chain couples TRBV19 to TRBJ2-5, with TRBD2 matching 8 bases. Germline loops: CDR1 LNHDA, CDR2 SQIVND (reference sequence). V shed 4 bases and J 5 bases; nucleotides not matched to a gene: 12. The CDR3 is 16 amino acids. The CDR3 coding sequence is TGTGCCAGTAGTACAGGACTAGCTAACTTTCGGGAGACCCAGTACTTC. It codes for CASSTGLANFRETQYF.

In this sample, this clone turned up a few times. The rearrangement uses TRBV2 and TRBJ1-4, with 7 nucleotides matching TRBD1. CDR1 SNHLY and CDR2 FYNNEI come from the germline V gene. CDR3 size: 14 residues. V was pared by 5 bases and J by 6 bases, with 6 bases of the junction left unmatched. Here the CDR3 DNA reads TGTGCCAGCAGTCAACAGGGGTTCTATGAAAAACTGTTTTTT. Protein product: CASSQQGFYEKLFF.

This clone came up once. The chain uses TRBV30 and TRBJ2-6; D remains ambiguous. V lost 1 base and J 0 bases, leaving 4 bases between the germline ends. Germline CDR1 is GTSNPN and CDR2 is SVGIG (reference sequence). This CDR3 region has 14 residues. As DNA, the CDR3 is TGTGCCTGGAGTGGGAGCTCTGGGGCCAACGTCCTGACTTTC. Translated: CAWSGSSGANVLTF.

This chain links TRBV5-1 with TRBJ2-1; 7 bases fit TRBD1. Losses at the gene ends were 4 bases for V and 1 base for J; bases not matched to a gene: 5. CDR3 length: 15 residues. The germline gives CDR1 SGHRS, CDR2 YFSETQ. In DNA form, the CDR3 reads TGCGCCAGCAGCCGGGACAGCAAATCCTACAATGAGCAGTTCTTC. Translating it yields CASSRDSKSYNEQFF.

The chain employs TRBV7-8 and TRBJ2-7, with TRBD2 matching 7 bases. Unmatched junction bases numbered 5, after V lost 1 base and J lost 2 bases. Per the germline V gene, CDR1 is SGHVS and CDR2 is FQNEAQ. The CDR3 is 15 amino acids. The CDR3 here is CASSLELASPYEQYF. Written as DNA, the CDR3 is TGTGCCAGCAGCTTAGAACTAGCGTCACCCTACGAGCAGTACTTC.

The V and J genes are TRBV4-1 and TRBJ2-1; 13 bases are shared with TRBD2. Germline CDR1 and CDR2: MGHRA and YSYEKL. With V trimmed by 1 base and J by 0 bases, 6 bases remained unmatched. This CDR3 is 19 amino acids long. The CDR3: CASSQAKTSGRSSYNEQFF. CDR3 sequence (DNA): TGCGCCAGCAGCCAAGCGAAGACTAGCGGGAGGAGCTCCTACAATGAGCAGTTCTTC.

The CDR3 DNA reads TGTGCCAGCAGCGCCGGACTAGCTGCCGGGGAGCTGTTTTTT. Amino acids: CASSAGLAAGELFF. J is TRBJ2-2 and V is TRBV28; the match to TRBD2 covers 8 bases. Germline loops: CDR1 MDHEN, CDR2 SYDVKM. Trimming cost V 6 bases and J 6 bases; bases outside gene matches: 6. The CDR3 spans 14 residues.

The rearrangement joins TRBV7-9 to TRBJ2-2; TRBD1 aligns across 8 bases. CDR1 and CDR2 (germline): SEHNR, FQNEAQ (reference sequence). V shed 4 bases and J 4 bases; nucleotides not matched to a gene: 8. This CDR3 region has 16 residues. In DNA form, the CDR3 reads TGTGCCAGCAGCTCGTTGGACAGGGATCTCACCGGGGAGCTGTTTTTT. This codes for CASSSLDRDLTGELFF.

The chain is built from TRBV5-1 and TRBJ2-1; 8 nucleotides agree with TRBD2. CDR1 and CDR2 from the germline V gene are SGHRS and YFSETQ. The CDR3 extends over 15 amino acids. Unmatched junction bases numbered 13, after V lost 7 bases and J lost 7 bases. The CDR3 DNA sequence: TGCGCCAGCGGCCCGGCCCCGGGAGGGCGGAATGAGCAGTTCTTC. Its translation is CASGPAPGGRNEQFF.

This clone occurred once. The genes are TRBV19 and TRBJ1-4, with D maybe TRBD1 (5 bases). V shed 7 bases and J shed 4 bases, with 16 bases lying between them. From germline, CDR1 is LNHDA and CDR2 SQIVND (reference sequence). The CDR3 extends over 15 amino acids. The CDR3 loop reads CASTAQGRINEKLFF. In nucleotides, the CDR3 is TGTGCCAGTACCGCTCAGGGTCGTATTAATGAAAAACTGTTTTTT.

V and J are TRBV5-4 and TRBJ2-3; TRBD2 matches 9 bases. In germline, CDR1 is SGHNT, CDR2 YYREEE (reference sequence). The CDR3 spans 16 residues. The V gene end was trimmed by 0 bases and the J gene end by 4 bases; junction bases not matched to a gene: 6. The CDR3 sequence is CASSLVAGGAPDTQYF. CDR3 sequence (DNA): TGTGCCAGCAGCTTGGTTGCGGGAGGGGCTCCAGATACGCAGTATTTT.

V and J are TRBV29-1 and TRBJ1-2; TRBD1 might be the D (5 bases). V shed 3 bases and J shed 2 bases, with 16 bases lying between them. The CDR3 totals 15 residues. Germline CDR1 SQVTM, CDR2 ANQGSEA. The CDR3 DNA is TGCAGCGTTGAGGGGAGCCAGGGTGGGAACTATGGCTACACCTTC. Residues: CSVEGSQGGNYGYTF.

The chain combines TRBV7-3 with TRBJ2-3, with D perhaps TRBD1 or TRBD2 (7 bases each). Looked up from germline, CDR1 is SGHTA and CDR2 is FQGTGA. Trimming shortened V by 5 bases and J by 3 bases, and 27 bases separated the two germline ends. CDR3 length equals 19 residues. CDR3 sequence reads: CASSPHPRESPGGTDTQYF. CDR3 in DNA: TGTGCCAGCAGCCCTCATCCGCGGGAGTCTCCAGGGGGAACAGATACGCAGTATTTT.

The genes are TRBV4-1 and TRBJ2-1; 9 bases match TRBD2. Losses at the gene ends were 2 bases for V and 8 bases for J; bases not matched to a gene: 13. Germline values: CDR1 MGHRA, CDR2 YSYEKL. The CDR3 is 17 amino acids. The CDR3 bases are TGCGCCAGCAGCCAAAGCTCTTTAGCGGGAGATGCACATGAGCAGTTCTTC. Protein sequence: CASSQSSLAGDAHEQFF.

This clone was seen more than once but under ten times. The rearrangement joins TRBV5-6 to TRBJ2-7; D may be TRBD1 (6 bases). V dropped 2 bases and J dropped 2 bases, with 11 bases sitting between them. Germline V gives CDR1 SGHDT, CDR2 YYEEEE. This CDR3 is 14 amino acids long. The CDR3 here is CASSFFGDTYEQYF. CDR3 DNA: TGTGCCAGCAGCTTTTTCGGGGACACCTACGAGCAGTACTTC.

This chain uses TRBV10-3 with TRBJ2-5; D gene unclear. The germline V gene has CDR1 ENHRY and CDR2 SYGVKD. V gave up 6 bases and J gave up 5 bases, with 13 bases separating them. The CDR3 extends over 13 amino acids. The CDR3 loop reads CAIRTGDGETQYF. CDR3 DNA: TGTGCCATCAGGACTGGGGATGGCGAGACCCAGTACTTC.

V is TRBV6-1 and J is TRBJ2-7; D perhaps matches TRBD2 (6 bases). The V end lost 8 bases, the J end lost 3 bases, and 20 bases lay between the germline ends. This CDR3 is 15 amino acids long. Per germline, CDR1 MNHNS and CDR2 SASEGT. CDR3 sequence: CASCGERASFYEQYF. The CDR3 DNA sequence: TGTGCCAGCTGCGGTGAGCGGGCAAGTTTCTACGAGCAGTACTTC.

This chain links TRBV6-5 with TRBJ1-2; D ambiguous. V was trimmed by 0 bases and J by 4 bases, leaving 12 bases between them. Germline CDR1 MNHEY, CDR2 SVGAGI. The CDR3 totals 15 residues. The CDR3: CASSYSRTAFYGYTF. The CDR3 region has the DNA TGTGCCAGCAGTTACTCACGGACGGCATTCTATGGCTACACCTTC.

The chain carries TRBV2 and TRBJ2-5, with D unresolved. Germline CDR1 SNHLY, CDR2 FYNNEI. V shed 7 bases and J shed 2 bases, with 5 bases lying between them. This CDR3 contains 11 residues. This CDR3 reads CASIPQETQYF. The CDR3 region has the DNA TGTGCCAGCATCCCTCAAGAGACCCAGTACTTC.

The genes are TRBV25-1 and TRBJ2-7; D unresolved. Germline CDR1 and CDR2: MGHDK and SYGVNS. CDR3 size: 14 residues. The V and J ends lost 5 bases and 4 bases respectively, with 15 bases between them. The CDR3 DNA follows: TGTGCCAGCAGTAGACGTGGTGGCGGTTACGAGCAGTACTTC. Its protein is CASSRRGGGYEQYF.